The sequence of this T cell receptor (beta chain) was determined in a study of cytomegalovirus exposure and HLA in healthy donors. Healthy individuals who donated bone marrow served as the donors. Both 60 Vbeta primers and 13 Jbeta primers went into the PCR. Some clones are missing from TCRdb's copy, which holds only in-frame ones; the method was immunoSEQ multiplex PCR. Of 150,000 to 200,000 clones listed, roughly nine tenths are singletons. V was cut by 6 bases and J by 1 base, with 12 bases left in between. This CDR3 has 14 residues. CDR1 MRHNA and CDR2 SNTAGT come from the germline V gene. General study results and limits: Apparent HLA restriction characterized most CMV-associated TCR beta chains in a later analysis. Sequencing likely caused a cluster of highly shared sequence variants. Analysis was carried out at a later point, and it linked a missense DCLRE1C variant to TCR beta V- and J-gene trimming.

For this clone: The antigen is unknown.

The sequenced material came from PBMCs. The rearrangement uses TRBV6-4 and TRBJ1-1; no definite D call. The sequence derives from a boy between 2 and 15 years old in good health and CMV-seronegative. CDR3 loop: CASSETPRNTEAFF. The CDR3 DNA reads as TGTGCCAGCAGCGAGACACCACGGAACACTGAAGCTTTCTTT.